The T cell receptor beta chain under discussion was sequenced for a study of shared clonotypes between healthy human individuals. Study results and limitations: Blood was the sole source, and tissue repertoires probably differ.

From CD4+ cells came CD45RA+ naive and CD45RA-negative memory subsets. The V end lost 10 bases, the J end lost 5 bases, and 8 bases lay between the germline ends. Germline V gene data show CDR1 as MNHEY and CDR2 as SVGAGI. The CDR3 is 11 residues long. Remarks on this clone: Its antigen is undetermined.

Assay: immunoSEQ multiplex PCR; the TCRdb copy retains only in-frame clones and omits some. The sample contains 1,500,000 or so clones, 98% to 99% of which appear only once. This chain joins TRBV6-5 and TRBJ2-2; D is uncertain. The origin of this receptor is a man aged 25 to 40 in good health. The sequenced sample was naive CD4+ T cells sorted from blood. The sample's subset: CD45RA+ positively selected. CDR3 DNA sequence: TGTGCCAACTGGTTGACCGGGGAGCTGTTTTTT. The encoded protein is CANWLTGELFF.